This entry lists 30 T cell receptor beta chains sequenced from one sample in a study of T-cell reconstitution after alpha-beta-depleted transplantation in children. TCRbeta library preparation incorporated unique molecular identifiers. TCRdb re-called the PCR reads with MiXCR, one entry per CDR3 protein. The data hold roughly 310,000 distinct CDR3 sequences, with around 25% observed a single time. The sample here was PBMCs, mostly from graft donor cells, taken 180 days after TCRalphabeta/CD19-depleted stem cell transplant. Receptors originate from a male patient aged 10 to 17 who had a stem cell transplant for acute lymphoblastic leukemia, so the T cells may come from the graft donor.

This clonotype was recorded a few times. J is TRBJ2-5 and V is TRBV11-2, with D perhaps matching TRBD1 (6 bases). V was clipped by 1 base and J by 1 base, with 7 bases between them. This CDR3 region has 14 residues. Germline V CDR1 and CDR2: SGHAT, FQNNGV. CDR3 region: CASSLADSQETQYF. The CDR3 nucleotides read TGTGCCAGCAGCTTAGCGGACAGCCAAGAGACCCAGTACTTC.

This clonotype was observed many times. The V and J genes are TRBV12-3 or TRBV12-4 and TRBJ2-3; 9 bases are shared with TRBD2. The V and J ends lost 2 bases and 2 bases, in that order; junction bases with no gene match: 2. The CDR3 length is 15 residues. Written as DNA, the CDR3 is TGTGCCAGCAGTTTACTAGCGGGGAACACAGATACGCAGTATTTT. Its protein is CASSLLAGNTDTQYF.

Details on this clonotype: One junction end disagrees with the germline gene, perhaps due to a read error. J is TRBJ2-7 and V is TRBV13; 7 bases line up with TRBD1. Germline V CDR1 and CDR2: PRHDT, FYEKMQ (reference sequence). This CDR3 spans 15 amino acids. The CDR3 DNA reads as TGTGCCAGCAGGCTGACAGGGTTTAAGGCCTATGAGCAGTACTTC. This codes for CASRLTGFKAYEQYF. The entire variable domain, with the rest obtained from reference TRBV13 and TRBJ2-7, is as follows: AAGVIQSPRHLIKEKRETATLKCYPIPRHDTVYWYQQGPGQDPQFLISFYEKMQSDKGSIPDRFSAQQFSDYHSELNMSSLELGDSALYFCASRLTGFKAYEQYFGPGTRLTVT.

The V call is TRBV20-1, the J call TRBJ2-3; TRBD2 aligns across 9 bases. CDR3 length equals 14 residues. J lost 1 base, V lost 7 bases, and 6 bases had no gene match. Germline-derived CDR1 and CDR2 are DFQATT and SNEGSKA (reference sequence). CDR3 sequence reads: CSGGGRAGTDTQYF. CDR3 nucleotides: TGCAGTGGGGGCGGGAGGGCCGGCACAGATACGCAGTATTTT.

The chain combines TRBV5-1 with TRBJ2-7; D not resolved. Per the germline V gene, CDR1 is SGHRS and CDR2 is YFSETQ. V lost 0 bases to trimming and J lost 0 bases, with 19 bases between them. The CDR3 is made up of 18 amino acids. For the CDR3, the DNA is TGCGCCAGCAGCTTGGTTCCGGCGAGACTTTCGAGCTCCTACGAGCAGTACTTC. Translated, it gives CASSLVPARLSSSYEQYF.

The sample holds a few counts of this clonotype. V and J are TRBV29-1 and TRBJ2-4, with D possibly being TRBD1 (5 bases). The germline V gene encodes CDR1 SQVTM and CDR2 ANQGSEA. V was cut by 4 bases and J by 8 bases, with 15 bases left in between. CDR3 length: 13 amino acids. The CDR3 protein is CSVVRTRSDIQYF. In nucleotides, the CDR3 is TGCAGCGTTGTTAGGACAAGGAGTGACATTCAGTACTTC.

The V call is TRBV5-6, the J call TRBJ2-1; D possibly corresponds to TRBD2 (8 bases). This CDR3 has 21 amino acids. The V end lost 0 bases, the J end lost 4 bases, and 29 bases lay between the germline ends. The germline gives CDR1 SGHDT, CDR2 YYEEEE. As DNA, the CDR3 is TGTGCCAGCAGCTTGGTGAGGGGGCCTCCCAGCGGGAGACCGAGGTACAATGAGCAGTTCTTC. This gives the protein CASSLVRGPPSGRPRYNEQFF.

This sequence joins TRBV4-1 and TRBJ2-7; 12 nucleotides align to TRBD2. The CDR3 is 15 amino acids. V was clipped by 3 bases and J by 4 bases; unmatched bases: 4. Germline V gene lookup returns CDR1 MGHRA and CDR2 YSYEKL. This CDR3 is CASSQAGLAGYEQYF. The CDR3 DNA follows: TGCGCCAGCAGCCAGGCGGGACTAGCGGGTTACGAGCAGTACTTC.

The chain has TRBV20-1 and TRBJ1-3; 8 positions match TRBD1. The CDR3 has 16 amino acids. The V segment lost 6 bases and the J segment 1 base; nucleotides outside the gene matches: 11. In germline, CDR1 is DFQATT, CDR2 SNEGSKA (reference sequence). Written as DNA, the CDR3 is TGCAGTGCCGGGGGAGGGACAGGACCTTCTGGAAACACCATATATTTT. This gives the protein CSAGGGTGPSGNTIYF.

In this sample, this clonotype turned up a few times. The chain couples TRBV9 to TRBJ2-2; maybe TRBD2 (6 bases). The CDR3 extends over 13 amino acids. Germline CDR1 reads SGDLS; CDR2 reads YYNGEE. V dropped 2 bases and J dropped 8 bases, with 10 bases sitting between them. The CDR3 nucleotides are TGTGCCAGCAGCGTTGGAGGGGCTGGGGAGCTGTTTTTT. Amino acid sequence: CASSVGGAGELFF.

The chain links TRBV9 to TRBJ1-5, with TRBD1 matching over 8 bases. J gave up 0 bases and V 3 bases, and 8 bases lay outside the gene matches. Per the germline V gene, CDR1 is SGDLS and CDR2 is YYNGEE. The CDR3 is 17 residues long. The CDR3 DNA reads as TGTGCCAGCAGCGCCGGGGACAGGCCTTATAGCAATCAGCCCCAGCATTTT. This gives the protein CASSAGDRPYSNQPQHF.

The rearrangement uses TRBV4-1 and TRBJ1-2; D not resolved. Germline assignment: CDR1 MGHRA and CDR2 YSYEKL. V lost 0 bases, J lost 5 bases, and 16 bases lay in between. The CDR3 covers 16 residues. CDR3 protein: CASSQDERKFVYGYTF. The CDR3 nucleotides read TGCGCCAGCAGCCAAGATGAACGGAAGTTCGTTTATGGCTACACCTTC.

This clonotype came up a few times. The rearrangement uses TRBV15 and TRBJ2-5; D remains unclear. V dropped 3 bases and J dropped 0 bases, with 5 bases sitting between them. Germline-derived CDR1 and CDR2 are LNHNV and YYDKDF (reference sequence). The CDR3 consists of 13 residues. The CDR3 bases are TGTGCCACCAGCAGCCTATACCAAGAGACCCAGTACTTC. This codes for CATSSLYQETQYF. The full variable domain, its missing parts supplied by reference TRBV15 and TRBJ2-5, is DAMVIQNPRYQVTQFGKPVTLSCSQTLNHNVMYWYQQKSSQAPKLLFHYYDKDFNNEADTPDNFQSRRPNTSFCFLDIRSPGLGDTAMYLCATSSLYQETQYFGPGTRLLVL.

This clonotype was observed a few times. The chain joins TRBV2 to TRBJ2-2; 7 nucleotides match TRBD2. V shed 3 bases and J 0 bases; nucleotides not matched to a gene: 4. CDR1 and CDR2 (germline): SNHLY, FYNNEI. This CDR3 comprises 16 residues. The DNA for the CDR3 is TGTGCCAGCAGTGAGGCAGGACTAGCGAACACCGGGGAGCTGTTTTTT. Translation: CASSEAGLANTGELFF.

The chain combines TRBV6-6 with TRBJ1-1, with 8 positions matching TRBD1. Trimming took 6 bases from V and 7 from J; bases not matched to a gene: 4. The germline V gene encodes CDR1 MNHNY and CDR2 SVGAGI (reference sequence). The CDR3 runs to 12 residues. CDR3 in amino acids: CASRTGGREAFF. CDR3 nucleotide sequence: TGTGCCAGCAGAACAGGGGGACGTGAAGCTTTCTTT.

This clonotype was found a few times. J is TRBJ2-7 and V is TRBV20-1; TRBD2 matches 9 bases. Germline lookup yields CDR1 DFQATT and CDR2 SNEGSKA (reference sequence). The J segment lost 1 base and the V segment lost 0 bases, leaving 7 bases of the junction unmatched. The CDR3 runs to 16 residues. CDR3 DNA: TGCAGTGCTAGAGATCCCGGGACTAGCCCTTCCTACGAGCAGTACTTC. This codes for CSARDPGTSPSYEQYF.

There are a few counts of this clonotype. V and J are TRBV5-1 and TRBJ2-7, with TRBD1 matching 10 bases. With 6 bases clipped from V and 3 bases from J, the junction kept 6 bases outside the gene matches. Germline V gives CDR1 SGHRS, CDR2 YFSETQ. This CDR3 region has 14 residues. CDR3: CASKQGTGVYEQYF. CDR3 nucleotide sequence: TGCGCCAGCAAGCAAGGGACAGGGGTCTACGAGCAGTACTTC.

This clonotype was picked up a small number of times. CDR3 bases: TGTGCCAGCAGCCCACAGCATAAAGGTCCTAAGCCCCTCCACTTT. This gives the protein CASSPQHKGPKPLHF. The rearrangement uses TRBV7-3 and TRBJ1-6; D gene ambiguous. Germline loops: CDR1 SGHTA, CDR2 FQGTGA. The length of the CDR3 is 15 residues. Trimming left V 5 bases short and J 13 bases short, with 21 bases between. Looking up the rest from reference TRBV7-3 and TRBJ1-6 gives the full variable domain: GAGVSQTPSNKVTEKGKYVELRCDPISGHTALYWYRQSLGQGPEFLIYFQGTGAADDSGLPNDRFFAVRPEGSVSTLKIQRTERGDSAVYLCASSPQHKGPKPLHFGNGTRLTVT.

The rearrangement uses TRBV6-1 and TRBJ2-3; D is unclear. V lost 4 bases and J lost 0, with 8 bases in between. The germline CDR1 and CDR2 sequences are MNHNS and SASEGT. CDR3 length: 14 amino acids. CDR3 amino acids: CASSVTTSTDTQYF. The CDR3 bases are TGTGCCAGCAGTGTGACAACTAGCACAGATACGCAGTATTTT.

The CDR3 loop is CSALDRGSQVNQPQHF. CDR3 in DNA: TGCAGTGCTCTCGACAGGGGCAGTCAGGTCAATCAGCCCCAGCATTTT. This chain joins TRBV20-1 and TRBJ1-5; 8 positions agree with TRBD1. This CDR3 comprises 16 residues. Germline CDR1 DFQATT, CDR2 SNEGSKA (reference sequence). V shed 5 bases and J 3 bases; nucleotides not matched to a gene: 12.

Here the CDR3 reads CASSALGLGETQYF. The CDR3 coding sequence is TGTGCCAGCAGCGCTCTCGGGTTAGGGGAGACCCAGTACTTC. This chain joins TRBV9 and TRBJ2-5; D remains ambiguous. There are 14 residues in the CDR3. Per the germline V gene, CDR1 is SGDLS and CDR2 is YYNGEE. With 3 bases removed from V and 5 bases from J, the gap between germline ends came to 14 bases.

Many counts were recorded for this clonotype. This sequence joins TRBV12-3 or TRBV12-4 and TRBJ2-1; perhaps TRBD2 as D (6 bases). V was shortened by 6 bases and J by 0 bases, with 15 bases between the two germline ends. CDR3 length equals 16 residues. The DNA of the CDR3 is TGTGCCAGCAGCCGCCGGCGGGACGGCTCCTACAATGAGCAGTTCTTC. This sequence encodes CASSRRRDGSYNEQFF.

A few counts support this clonotype. The chain employs TRBV5-1 and TRBJ2-5, with D tentatively TRBD1 (5 bases). CDR1 SGHRS and CDR2 YFSETQ come from the germline V gene. V was cut by 3 bases and J by 3 bases, with 9 bases left in between. There are 13 residues in the CDR3. CDR3 DNA: TGCGCCAGCAGCTGGCAGGGTGAAGAGACCCAGTACTTC. Protein: CASSWQGEETQYF. Full variable domain (rest looked up from reference TRBV5-1 and TRBJ2-5): KAGVTQTPRYLIKTRGQQVTLSCSPISGHRSVSWYQQTPGQGLQFLFEYFSETQRNKGNFPGRFSGRQFSNSRSEMNVSTLELGDSALYLCASSWQGEETQYFGPGTRLLVL.

J is TRBJ1-4 and V is TRBV20-1; maybe TRBD1 (5 bases). The CDR3 has 12 amino acids. Germline-derived CDR1 and CDR2 are DFQATT and SNEGSKA (reference sequence). CDR3 bases: TGCAGAGCCGGGACGAGAGGCGAAAAACTGTTTTTT. Protein: CRAGTRGEKLFF.

This clonotype occurred a few times. V and J are TRBV20-1 and TRBJ2-1; weak D call: TRBD1 (6 bases). This CDR3 contains 12 residues. V lost 5 bases and J 9 bases, leaving 14 bases between the germline ends. Looked up from germline, CDR1 is DFQATT and CDR2 is SNEGSKA (reference sequence). CDR3 sequence: CSASRTGREQFF. The CDR3, as DNA: TGCAGTGCTTCACGTACAGGGCGTGAGCAGTTCTTC.

The chain recombines TRBV24-1 with TRBJ2-5; the match to TRBD2 covers 8 bases. Germline CDR1 KGHDR, CDR2 SFDVKD. The CDR3 has 15 amino acids. V was pared by 9 bases and J by 0 bases, with 8 bases of the junction left unmatched. The CDR3 loop reads CATGGSGAYQETQYF. DNA for the CDR3: TGTGCCACCGGAGGTAGCGGGGCGTACCAAGAGACCCAGTACTTC.

This clonotype showed up many times. The CDR3 sequence: CASSQGWTSGRTRKGNEQFF. In DNA, the CDR3 is TGCGCCAGCAGCCAAGGTTGGACTAGCGGGAGGACTAGAAAGGGCAATGAGCAGTTCTTC. The chain joins TRBV4-1 to TRBJ2-1; TRBD2 matches at 14 bases. This CDR3 spans 20 amino acids. Trimming cost V 1 base and J 6 bases; bases outside gene matches: 14. Per germline, CDR1 MGHRA and CDR2 YSYEKL.

The rearrangement uses TRBV6-4 and TRBJ2-2, with a possible D match to TRBD2 (5 bases). CDR1 is MRHNA, CDR2 SNTAGT, per germline. The CDR3 loop spans 13 amino acids. Trimming removed 2 bases from V and 5 bases from J, with 6 bases in between. The CDR3 loop is CASSDRGTGELFF. CDR3 coding DNA: TGTGCCAGCAGTGACCGCGGGACCGGGGAGCTGTTTTTT.

Remarks on this clonotype: A junction end diverges from the germline sequence, so it may reflect a read error. V is TRBV12-3 or TRBV12-4 and J is TRBJ2-1; 12 bases match TRBD2. This CDR3 comprises 19 residues. CDR3 nucleotide sequence: TGTGCCAGCTGTTTAGATTGGACTAGCGGGAAGGTCCCCCGCAATGAGCAGTTCTTC. Encoded protein: CASCLDWTSGKVPRNEQFF.

The chain uses TRBV24-1 and TRBJ2-1; 7 nucleotides align to TRBD1. The J segment lost 3 bases and the V segment lost 3 bases, leaving 7 bases of the junction unmatched. The CDR3 loop spans 16 amino acids. Germline V gene data show CDR1 as KGHDR and CDR2 as SFDVKD. The CDR3: CATSDPSGDSYNEQFF. The CDR3 DNA follows: TGTGCCACCAGTGATCCTTCCGGGGACAGCTACAATGAGCAGTTCTTC.